The 27 T cell receptor beta chains below were found in one sample sequenced in a study of OX40 agonist ivuxolimab in advanced cancers. Profiling relied on immunoSEQ multiplex PCR, and the TCRdb table lists in-frame clones only, not all of them. The repertoire includes around 60,000 clones, 88% of them detected once, and 0.67% sits in the top ten. The specimen was CD4+ or CD8+ T cells sorted from blood, collected in a trial of the OX40 agonist ivuxolimab. These receptors were collected from an adult with an advanced solid tumor such as melanoma, head and neck, liver or kidney cancer.

The V gene is TRBV2, the J gene TRBJ1-1; D might be TRBD1 (6 bases). This CDR3 is built from 16 residues. Germline CDR1 is SNHLY and CDR2 is FYNNEI. V was cut by 0 bases and J by 3 bases, with 14 bases left in between. The CDR3 nucleotides read TGTGCCAGCAGTGAAGCGCTTACAGGGCGAGACACTGAAGCTTTCTTT. Translation: CASSEALTGRDTEAFF.

The chain links TRBV15 to TRBJ1-2, with 9 nucleotides matching TRBD1. The junction had 8 bases not matched to a gene; V was cut back by 0 bases and J by 6 bases. In germline, CDR1 is LNHNV, CDR2 YYDKDF (reference sequence). This CDR3 comprises 16 residues. DNA for the CDR3: TGTGCCACCAGCAGAGATGTGGGGACAGGGAGGGATGGCTACACCTTC. It specifies CATSRDVGTGRDGYTF.

The rearrangement links TRBV11-1 to TRBJ2-3; D unresolved. This CDR3 is built from 14 residues. Deletions cut 5 bases from V and 4 bases from J, with 13 bases between. CDR1 is SGHAT and CDR2 is FQDESV in the germline V gene (reference sequence). CDR3 residues: CASSQRLIPDTQYF. CDR3 sequence (DNA): TGTGCCAGCAGCCAACGGCTAATCCCAGATACGCAGTATTTT.

This chain uses TRBV27 with TRBJ1-6; D is perhaps TRBD1 (5 bases). Germline-derived CDR1 and CDR2 are MNHEY and SMNVEV (reference sequence). The CDR3 loop spans 13 amino acids. V lost 6 bases and J 8 bases, leaving 11 bases between the germline ends. CDR3 in amino acids: CASRDRTDSPLHF. For the CDR3, the DNA is TGTGCCAGCAGAGACAGAACTGATTCACCCCTCCACTTT.

V is TRBV7-2 and J is TRBJ2-1; D remains unclear. V lost 1 base and J lost 4, with 5 bases in between. Germline V lookup: CDR1 SGHTA, CDR2 FQGNSA. There are 13 residues in the CDR3. Here the CDR3 reads CASSLERYNEQFF. The CDR3 region has the DNA TGTGCCAGCAGCTTAGAGAGATACAATGAGCAGTTCTTC.

This clone occurred once. The chain combines TRBV6-1 with TRBJ1-2; D is undetermined. The V gene lost 1 base and the J gene lost 1 base, with 7 bases spanning the gap. The CDR3 covers 14 residues. CDR1 and CDR2 from the germline V gene are MNHNS and SASEGT. The CDR3 nucleotides read TGTGCCAGCAGTGAAGGGTACAGTAACTATGGCTACACCTTC. Its protein product is CASSEGYSNYGYTF.

This chain connects TRBV5-4 to TRBJ2-5; TRBD2 agrees at 8 bases. This CDR3 has 16 amino acids. CDR1 is SGHNT, CDR2 YYREEE, per germline (reference sequence). The V segment lost 2 bases and the J segment 5 bases; nucleotides outside the gene matches: 11. DNA of the CDR3: TGTGCCAGCAGCTTCGGCGCGGGAGGTTTTGGCGAGACCCAGTACTTC. It codes for CASSFGAGGFGETQYF.

V and J are TRBV7-6 and TRBJ2-5; 10 bases align to TRBD2. The junction had 10 bases not matched to a gene; V was cut back by 4 bases and J by 5 bases. Germline V gene lookup returns CDR1 SGHVS and CDR2 FNYEAQ. CDR3 size: 16 residues. The CDR3 loop reads CASSSEREGARETQYF. CDR3 coding DNA: TGTGCCAGCAGCTCCGAGCGGGAGGGGGCTAGGGAGACCCAGTACTTC.

The chain couples TRBV9 to TRBJ2-5, with 14 bases aligning to TRBD2. The CDR3 covers 16 residues. CDR1 is SGDLS, CDR2 YYNGEE, per germline. The J segment lost 7 bases and the V segment lost 4 bases, leaving 9 bases of the junction unmatched. The CDR3 sequence: CASSFGTSGGTGTQYF. CDR3 nucleotides: TGTGCCAGCAGCTTCGGGACTAGCGGGGGAACGGGGACCCAGTACTTC. The full variable domain, its missing parts supplied by reference TRBV9 and TRBJ2-5, is DSGVTQTPKHLITATGQRVTLRCSPRSGDLSVYWYQQSLDQGLQFLIQYYNGEERAKGNILERFSAQQFPDLHSELNLSSLELGDSALYFCASSFGTSGGTGTQYFGPGTRLLVL.

This clone was found a few times. This rearrangement joins TRBV2 to TRBJ2-7; 7 nucleotides agree with TRBD2. The germline CDR1 and CDR2 sequences are SNHLY and FYNNEI. J lost 1 base, V lost 5 bases, and 5 bases had no gene match. The CDR3 totals 14 residues. The CDR3 DNA reads as TGTGCCAGCAGTACTCCGGGACTATCCTACGAGCAGTACTTC. Protein: CASSTPGLSYEQYF.

This sequence joins TRBV6-1 and TRBJ1-2; tentative D call: TRBD1 (5 bases). Trimming removed 3 bases at V and 8 bases at J, with 19 bases between. CDR1 MNHNS and CDR2 SASEGT come from the germline V gene. The CDR3 has 15 amino acids. CDR3 sequence reads: CASSESSGQVEGYTF. CDR3 DNA sequence: TGTGCCAGCAGTGAGTCATCAGGGCAGGTGGAAGGCTACACCTTC.

This clone appeared a single time. The rearrangement uses TRBV27 and TRBJ2-2, with 8 nucleotides matching TRBD2. The V gene's germline CDR1 is MNHEY and CDR2 SMNVEV (reference sequence). The CDR3 sequence is 14 residues long. Trimming took 8 bases from V and 5 from J; bases not matched to a gene: 7. DNA for the CDR3: TGTGCCAGCCAAATAGCGGGAAAAACCGGGGAGCTGTTTTTT. Amino acid sequence: CASQIAGKTGELFF.

This chain connects TRBV5-8 to TRBJ2-3; tentatively, D is TRBD1 or TRBD2 (5 bases each). V was shortened by 4 bases and J by 2 bases, with 23 bases between the two germline ends. The CDR3 runs 18 residues. Germline V gene lookup returns CDR1 SGHTS and CDR2 YDEGEE. CDR3 amino acids: CASSIGTSPSIYTDTQYF. The CDR3 DNA reads as TGTGCCAGCAGCATCGGGACCAGCCCTTCAATTTACACAGATACGCAGTATTTT.

The rearrangement uses TRBV28 and TRBJ1-4, with TRBD1 matching 10 bases. After removal of 6 bases from V and 6 bases from J, the junction contained 4 bases not matched to a gene. This CDR3 contains 14 residues. Germline V gives CDR1 MDHEN, CDR2 SYDVKM. CDR3 in amino acids: CASRRTGGDEKLFF. The CDR3 DNA is TGTGCCAGCAGGAGGACAGGGGGGGATGAAAAACTGTTTTTT.

The chain carries TRBV20-1 and TRBJ2-5; D might be TRBD2 (7 bases). The CDR3 is made up of 10 amino acids. Germline CDR1 and CDR2: DFQATT and SNEGSKA (reference sequence). The CDR3 loop reads CSGGPETQYF. The CDR3 coding sequence is TGCAGCGGGGGGCCAGAGACCCAGTACTTC.

This chain links TRBV5-1 with TRBJ2-3, with 14 bases that match TRBD2. Germline-derived CDR1 and CDR2 are SGHRS and YFSETQ. This CDR3 spans 15 amino acids. J gave up 5 bases and V 3 bases, and 2 bases lay outside the gene matches. The CDR3 region is CASSWGLAGVDTQYF. CDR3 DNA sequence: TGCGCCAGCAGCTGGGGACTAGCGGGAGTAGATACGCAGTATTTT.

Here the CDR3 reads CASSLLDGRNTIYF. The CDR3 bases are TGTGCCAGCAGCTTACTGGATGGGAGAAACACCATATATTTT. The chain joins TRBV11-2 to TRBJ1-3, with unresolved D. Germline V lookup: CDR1 SGHAT, CDR2 FQNNGV. CDR3 length equals 14 residues. V was cut by 2 bases and J by 5 bases, with 10 bases left in between.

The rearrangement links TRBV2 to TRBJ2-1; D might be TRBD2 (5 bases). Germline CDR1 and CDR2: SNHLY and FYNNEI. Trimming removed 4 bases from V and 5 bases from J, with 9 bases in between. This CDR3 has 13 amino acids. Here the CDR3 DNA reads TGTGCCAGCAGTGGCCCCGGGAACAATGAGCAGTTCTTC. Residues: CASSGPGNNEQFF. The whole variable domain, filled in from reference TRBV2 and TRBJ2-1, reads EPEVTQTPSHQVTQMGQEVILRCVPISNHLYFYWYRQILGQKVEFLVSFYNNEISEKSEIFDDQFSVERPDGSNFTLKIRSTKLEDSAMYFCASSGPGNNEQFFGPGTRLTVL.

In its sample, this clone was seen once. J is TRBJ1-3 and V is TRBV28; no reliable D call. Trimming shortened V by 1 base and J by 0 bases, and 10 bases separated the two germline ends. Germline lookup yields CDR1 MDHEN and CDR2 SYDVKM. The CDR3 has 16 amino acids. As DNA, the CDR3 is TGTGCCAGCAGTTTATTGGCCCGACCCTCTGGAAACACCATATATTTT. Translation: CASSLLARPSGNTIYF.

The CDR3 DNA is TGTGCCAGCAGCTTAGATGGGGACTGGGGGGAGACCCAGTACTTC. Its protein is CASSLDGDWGETQYF. The genes are TRBV11-2 and TRBJ2-5, with TRBD2 as a possible D gene (6 bases). V was pared by 0 bases and J by 5 bases, with 13 bases between. The CDR3 contains 15 residues. Germline assignment: CDR1 SGHAT and CDR2 FQNNGV. The full variable domain, in which reference TRBV11-2 and TRBJ2-5 provide the parts outside the CDR3, is EAGVAQSPRYKIIEKRQSVAFWCNPISGHATLYWYQQILGQGPKLLIQFQNNGVVDDSQLPKDRFSAERLKGVDSTLKIQPAKLEDSAVYLCASSLDGDWGETQYFGPGTRLLVL.

V gene TRBV15 combines with J gene TRBJ1-1; D unresolved. The CDR3 contains 13 residues. Germline CDR1 LNHNV, CDR2 YYDKDF (reference sequence). V was trimmed by 0 bases and J by 6 bases, leaving 8 bases between them. CDR3 in amino acids: CATSRDGVAEAFF. The CDR3 nucleotides are TGTGCCACCAGCAGAGACGGGGTAGCTGAAGCTTTCTTT.

The chain employs TRBV6-5 and TRBJ1-1; tentatively, D is TRBD1 (6 bases). CDR3 size: 15 residues. Deletions cut 6 bases from V and 1 base from J, with 15 bases between. Germline CDR1 reads MNHEY; CDR2 reads SVGAGI. CDR3 nucleotide sequence: TGTGCCAGCAGCCAGGGGCCCGGGGGGAACACTGAAGCTTTCTTT. Protein sequence: CASSQGPGGNTEAFF.

This chain joins TRBV15 and TRBJ1-2; D unclear. The CDR3 loop spans 13 amino acids. CDR1 is LNHNV, CDR2 YYDKDF, per germline (reference sequence). V was pared by 2 bases and J by 8 bases, with 12 bases between. This chain's CDR3 is CATSRWTDSGYTF. For the CDR3, the DNA is TGTGCCACCAGCAGATGGACCGACTCGGGCTACACCTTC.

The chain combines TRBV5-5 with TRBJ1-2; D is possibly TRBD1 (5 bases). Germline assignment: CDR1 SGHKS and CDR2 YYEKEE (reference sequence). Trimming took 0 bases from V and 6 from J, leaving 15 bases between them. The length of the CDR3 is 15 residues. CDR3 sequence reads: CASSLEWGLGNGYTF. DNA of the CDR3: TGTGCCAGCAGCTTGGAGTGGGGCCTCGGAAATGGCTACACCTTC.

The chain employs TRBV7-9 and TRBJ1-1; no reliable D call. Deletions cut 1 base from V and 3 bases from J, with 3 bases between. There are 12 residues in the CDR3. CDR1 SEHNR and CDR2 FQNEAQ come from the germline V gene (reference sequence). This chain's CDR3 is CASSLEDTEAFF. The DNA for the CDR3 is TGTGCCAGCAGCTTAGAGGACACTGAAGCTTTCTTT.

The chain links TRBV5-1 to TRBJ2-2, with a tentative D call TRBD1 (6 bases). The CDR3 extends over 16 amino acids. From germline, CDR1 is SGHRS and CDR2 YFSETQ. V dropped 0 bases and J dropped 3 bases, with 12 bases sitting between them. CDR3 in amino acids: CASSLDGRGDTGELFF. CDR3 nucleotide sequence: TGCGCCAGCAGCTTGGACGGCAGGGGAGACACCGGGGAGCTGTTTTTT.

The rearrangement joins TRBV7-9 to TRBJ1-4, with D possibly matching TRBD1 (5 bases). Trimming pared 3 bases from V and 5 bases from J, leaving 10 bases between. Looked up from germline, CDR1 is SEHNR and CDR2 is FQNEAQ (reference sequence). The CDR3 contains 14 residues. The CDR3 DNA is TGTGCCAGCAGCTTTTTCCGGGACAATGAAAAACTGTTTTTT. Translation: CASSFFRDNEKLFF.